The 16 T cell receptor beta chains presented below share a single source sample, sequenced in a study of blood T cell repertoires in COVID-19. Clones were sequenced by immunoSEQ multiplex PCR, and TCRdb holds only the in-frame ones, with some missing. The sample has about 140,000 clones, 87% seen once. The sequencing input was peripheral blood. Every receptor here comes from a man over 45 who had recovered from COVID-19.

CDR3 residues: CASSQKEKTSGETQYF. The DNA of the CDR3 is TGCGCCAGCAGCCAAAAAGAAAAAACTAGCGGGGAGACCCAGTACTTC. The rearrangement joins TRBV4-1 to TRBJ2-5; 9 bases align to TRBD2. The CDR3 contains 16 residues. The junction had 9 bases not matched to a gene; V was cut back by 2 bases and J by 5 bases. Germline V gives CDR1 MGHRA, CDR2 YSYEKL.

The chain employs TRBV10-3 and TRBJ1-6; D not resolved. Trimming cost V 7 bases and J 8 bases, with 21 bases left between them. The CDR3 runs to 16 residues. CDR1 ENHRY and CDR2 SYGVKD come from the germline V gene. The CDR3 DNA is TGTGCCATCATTTTTACCGGTCGCCCGGCGGATTCACCCCTCCACTTT. This codes for CAIIFTGRPADSPLHF.

This sequence joins TRBV5-4 and TRBJ2-7; D is perhaps TRBD1 (5 bases). Germline V gene data show CDR1 as SGHNT and CDR2 as YYREEE (reference sequence). The V and J ends lost 1 base and 2 bases respectively, with 13 bases between them. The CDR3 covers 15 residues. Here the CDR3 DNA reads TGTGCCAGCAGCTTGCCGACAGCCGCCCCCTACGAGCAGTACTTC. Its translation is CASSLPTAAPYEQYF.

CDR3: CASSIPAGEGGEKLFF. In DNA form, the CDR3 reads TGTGCCAGTAGTATCCCGGCAGGGGAAGGGGGTGAAAAACTGTTTTTT. This chain links TRBV19 with TRBJ1-4, with D possibly being TRBD1 (6 bases). The CDR3 consists of 16 residues. Germline assignment: CDR1 LNHDA and CDR2 SQIVND (reference sequence). V shed 3 bases and J shed 7 bases, with 18 bases lying between them. The full variable domain, rest sourced from reference TRBV19 and TRBJ1-4, is DGGITQSPKYLFRKEGQNVTLSCEQNLNHDAMYWYRQDPGQGLRLIYYSQIVNDFQKGDIAEGYSVSREKKESFPLTVTSAQKNPTAFYLCASSIPAGEGGEKLFFGSGTQLSVL.

V gene TRBV5-3 combines with J gene TRBJ2-7; D gene unclear. TRBV5-3 is identified as an open reading frame with a role that is uncertain. CDR3 length: 19 amino acids. V was clipped by 0 bases and J by 3 bases, with 25 bases between them. The CDR3 DNA reads as TGTGCCAGAAGCTTGGAAGGCAGAATTAGCAGCATTGCAGTCTACGAGCAGTACTTC. Its translation: CARSLEGRISSIAVYEQYF.

The rearrangement uses TRBV11-3 and TRBJ2-3; a weak D match, TRBD2 (6 bases). Per the germline V gene, CDR1 is SGHNT and CDR2 is YENEEA. The CDR3 extends over 18 amino acids. Trimming removed 0 bases from V and 0 bases from J, with 16 bases in between. The CDR3 DNA reads as TGTGCCAGCAGCTTAGAGGGGAGGCTACCAGGTAGCACAGATACGCAGTATTTT. This translates into CASSLEGRLPGSTDTQYF.

This chain joins TRBV5-5 and TRBJ1-6; 9 bases are shared with TRBD1. Germline V gene lookup returns CDR1 SGHKS and CDR2 YYEKEE (reference sequence). This CDR3 contains 16 residues. V lost 0 bases and J lost 7; bases outside the gene matches: 5. CDR3 sequence (DNA): TGTGCCAGCAGCTTGGATCCGGGGACAGGGAATTCACCCCTCCACTTT. Translated: CASSLDPGTGNSPLHF.

The rearrangement links TRBV21-1 to TRBJ2-1; the table's D call, TRBD1, has no DNA check behind it. TRBV21-1 is annotated as a pseudogene. CDR3 length: 16 amino acids. CDR3 residues: CASSKVSDPSYNEQFF. The CDR3 DNA reads as TGTGCCAGCAGCAAAGTGTCAGATCCCTCCTACAATGAGCAGTTCTTC.

The chain has TRBV3-1 (or the pseudogene TRBV3-2) and TRBJ1-6; D is uncertain. Trimming took 3 bases from V and 14 from J, leaving 11 bases between them. CDR1 is LGHDT and CDR2 is YNNKEL in the germline V gene (reference sequence). The CDR3 loop spans 12 amino acids. The CDR3 bases are TGTGCCAGCAGCCACCGTGAGGGTTCCCTCCACTTT. Translated: CASSHREGSLHF.

This rearrangement joins TRBV24-1 to TRBJ2-5, with D hard to call. CDR3 length: 14 residues. The germline V and J ends were trimmed by 4 bases and 5 bases, with 13 bases remaining between them. Per germline, CDR1 KGHDR and CDR2 SFDVKD. The CDR3 here is CATSDPRVGETQYF. DNA of the CDR3: TGTGCCACCAGTGACCCCCGGGTTGGTGAGACCCAGTACTTC.

This chain uses TRBV2 with TRBJ2-2, with 7 bases fitting TRBD2. Germline V gene data show CDR1 as SNHLY and CDR2 as FYNNEI. The length of the CDR3 is 16 residues. Trimming took 6 bases from V and 1 from J; bases not matched to a gene: 8. The CDR3 coding sequence is TGTGCCAGCAGCGATGGGGGGGATGGGAACACCGGGGAGCTGTTTTTT. Protein: CASSDGGDGNTGELFF.

The V gene is TRBV11-3, the J gene TRBJ1-3; D ambiguous. The CDR3 runs to 15 residues. V lost 4 bases and J lost 0, with 10 bases in between. Germline CDR1 SGHNT, CDR2 YENEEA. CDR3 protein: CASSSGSSSGNTIYF. The CDR3 nucleotides are TGTGCCAGCAGCTCCGGGTCGAGCTCTGGAAACACCATATATTTT.

The V and J genes are TRBV19 and TRBJ1-2, with unresolved D. Trimming took 5 bases from V and 0 from J, leaving 7 bases between them. CDR3 length equals 13 residues. CDR1 LNHDA and CDR2 SQIVND come from the germline V gene (reference sequence). CDR3 residues: CASSAGANYGYTF. CDR3 bases: TGTGCCAGTAGTGCGGGAGCTAACTATGGCTACACCTTC.

In this sample, this clone turned up a few times. The chain uses TRBV4-1 and TRBJ1-4; 7 bases are shared with TRBD1. The CDR3 extends over 15 amino acids. The junction had 2 bases not matched to a gene; V was cut back by 4 bases and J by 0 bases. Germline V gene data show CDR1 as MGHRA and CDR2 as YSYEKL. The CDR3 DNA reads TGCGCCAGCAGCCTTACAGGGGCAACTAATGAAAAACTGTTTTTT. Its protein product is CASSLTGATNEKLFF.

This clone appeared a few times. The rearrangement links TRBV20-1 to TRBJ2-1; D gene uncertain. Per germline, CDR1 DFQATT and CDR2 SNEGSKA (reference sequence). V was cut by 3 bases and J by 1 base, with 7 bases left in between. CDR3 length equals 13 residues. The CDR3: CSASRRSYNEQFF. The DNA of the CDR3 is TGCAGTGCTAGTCGGAGATCCTACAATGAGCAGTTCTTC.

The chain links TRBV7-9 to TRBJ1-1; possibly TRBD1 for D (5 bases). V was pared by 3 bases and J by 1 base, with 9 bases between. The germline gives CDR1 SEHNR, CDR2 FQNEAQ (reference sequence). CDR3 length equals 14 residues. CDR3 sequence: CASSLADRNTEAFF. CDR3 nucleotide sequence: TGTGCCAGCAGCTTGGCAGACAGGAACACTGAAGCTTTCTTT.